This T cell receptor beta chain was retrieved from a study of blood T cell repertoires in COVID-19. The CDR3 totals 12 residues. CDR1 and CDR2 (germline): MDHEN, SYDVKM. The V and J ends lost 6 bases and 5 bases respectively, with 8 bases between them. Profiled with immunoSEQ multiplex PCR; TCRdb holds only in-frame clones, not every one. Among some 220,000 clones listed, approximately 82% were seen once. The sequence was obtained from a man aged 50-60 years with active or convalescent COVID-19. The source material was peripheral blood. The rearrangement links TRBV28 to TRBJ2-1, with D uncertain. The CDR3 sequence is CASSLLHNEQFF. The CDR3 DNA follows: TGTGCCAGCAGCCTACTCCACAATGAGCAGTTCTTC.